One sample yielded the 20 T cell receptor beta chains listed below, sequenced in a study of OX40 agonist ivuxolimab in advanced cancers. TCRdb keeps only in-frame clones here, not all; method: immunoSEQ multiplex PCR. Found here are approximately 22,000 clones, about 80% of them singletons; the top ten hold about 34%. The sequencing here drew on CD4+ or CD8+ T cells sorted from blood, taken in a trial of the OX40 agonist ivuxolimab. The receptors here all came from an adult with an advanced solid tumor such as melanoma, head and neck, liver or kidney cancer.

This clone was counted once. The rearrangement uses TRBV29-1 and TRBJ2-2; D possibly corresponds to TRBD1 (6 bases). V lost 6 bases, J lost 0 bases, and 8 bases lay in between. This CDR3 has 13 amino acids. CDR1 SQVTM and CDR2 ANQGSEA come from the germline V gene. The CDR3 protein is CSVGTTNTGELFF. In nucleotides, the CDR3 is TGCAGCGTCGGGACAACGAACACCGGGGAGCTGTTTTTT.

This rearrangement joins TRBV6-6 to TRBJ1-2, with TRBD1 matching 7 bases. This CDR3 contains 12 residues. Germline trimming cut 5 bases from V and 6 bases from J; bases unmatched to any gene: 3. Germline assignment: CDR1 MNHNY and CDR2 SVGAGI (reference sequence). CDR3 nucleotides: TGTGCCAGCAGTCCCACAGGGGATGGCTACACCTTC. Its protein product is CASSPTGDGYTF.

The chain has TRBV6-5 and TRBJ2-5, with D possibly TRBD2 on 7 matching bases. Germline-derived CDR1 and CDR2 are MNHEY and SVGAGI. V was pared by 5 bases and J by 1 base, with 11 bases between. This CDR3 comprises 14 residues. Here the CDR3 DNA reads TGTGCCAGCAGTAGCGGGACACTCCAAGAGACCCAGTACTTC. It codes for CASSSGTLQETQYF.

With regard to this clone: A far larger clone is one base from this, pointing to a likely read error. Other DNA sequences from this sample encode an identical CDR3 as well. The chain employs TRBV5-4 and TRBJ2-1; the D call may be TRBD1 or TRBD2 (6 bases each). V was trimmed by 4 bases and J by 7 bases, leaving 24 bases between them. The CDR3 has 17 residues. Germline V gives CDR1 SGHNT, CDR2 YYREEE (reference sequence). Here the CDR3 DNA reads TGTGCCAGCAGCCAACTACCTGGGGGGACATTTGGTAATGAGCAGTTCTTC. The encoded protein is CASSQLPGGTFGNEQFF.

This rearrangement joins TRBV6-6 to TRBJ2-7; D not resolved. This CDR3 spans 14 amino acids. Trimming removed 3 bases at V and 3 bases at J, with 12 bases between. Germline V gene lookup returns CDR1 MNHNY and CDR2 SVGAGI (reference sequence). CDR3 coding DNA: TGTGCCAGCAGTTATCCGACTGGGCACTACGAGCAGTACTTC. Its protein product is CASSYPTGHYEQYF.

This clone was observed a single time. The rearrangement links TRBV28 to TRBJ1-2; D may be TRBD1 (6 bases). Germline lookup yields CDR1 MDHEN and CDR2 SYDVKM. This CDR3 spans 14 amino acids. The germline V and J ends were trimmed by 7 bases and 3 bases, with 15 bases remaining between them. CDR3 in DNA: TGTGCCAGCACATTGGGCCAGGGGTACTATGGCTACACCTTC. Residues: CASTLGQGYYGYTF.

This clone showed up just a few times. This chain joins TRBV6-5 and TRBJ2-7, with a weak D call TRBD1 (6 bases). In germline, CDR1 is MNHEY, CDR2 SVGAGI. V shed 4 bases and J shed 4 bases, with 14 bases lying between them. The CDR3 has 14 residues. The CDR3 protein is CASSWGTQGYEQYF. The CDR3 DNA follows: TGTGCCAGCAGTTGGGGGACACAGGGATACGAGCAGTACTTC.

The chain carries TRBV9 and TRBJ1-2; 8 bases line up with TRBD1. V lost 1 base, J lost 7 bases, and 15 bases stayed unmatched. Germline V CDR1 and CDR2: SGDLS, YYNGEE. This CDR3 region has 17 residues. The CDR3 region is CASSVSGGAEILGGYTF. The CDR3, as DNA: TGTGCCAGCAGCGTATCAGGGGGCGCAGAAATCTTAGGTGGCTACACCTTC. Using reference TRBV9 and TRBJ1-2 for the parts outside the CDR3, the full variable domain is DSGVTQTPKHLITATGQRVTLRCSPRSGDLSVYWYQQSLDQGLQFLIQYYNGEERAKGNILERFSAQQFPDLHSELNLSSLELGDSALYFCASSVSGGAEILGGYTFGSGTRLTVV.

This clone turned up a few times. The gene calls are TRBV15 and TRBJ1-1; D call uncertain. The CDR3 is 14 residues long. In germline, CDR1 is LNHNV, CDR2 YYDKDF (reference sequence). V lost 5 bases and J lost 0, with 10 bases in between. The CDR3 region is CATSAGSLNTEAFF. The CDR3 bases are TGTGCCACCAGCGCTGGATCCTTGAACACTGAAGCTTTCTTT.

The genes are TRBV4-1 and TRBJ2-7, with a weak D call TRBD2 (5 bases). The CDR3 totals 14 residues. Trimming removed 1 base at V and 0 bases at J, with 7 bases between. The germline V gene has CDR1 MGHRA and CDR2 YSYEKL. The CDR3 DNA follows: TGCGCCAGCAGCCAAGTTGAGGGCTCCTACGAGCAGTACTTC. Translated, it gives CASSQVEGSYEQYF.

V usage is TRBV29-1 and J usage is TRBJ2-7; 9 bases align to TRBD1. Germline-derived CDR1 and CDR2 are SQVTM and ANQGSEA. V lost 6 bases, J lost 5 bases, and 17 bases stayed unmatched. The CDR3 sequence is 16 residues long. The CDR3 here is CSVTPMRTGVENEQYF. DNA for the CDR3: TGCAGCGTCACCCCTATGAGGACAGGGGTGGAGAACGAGCAGTACTTC.

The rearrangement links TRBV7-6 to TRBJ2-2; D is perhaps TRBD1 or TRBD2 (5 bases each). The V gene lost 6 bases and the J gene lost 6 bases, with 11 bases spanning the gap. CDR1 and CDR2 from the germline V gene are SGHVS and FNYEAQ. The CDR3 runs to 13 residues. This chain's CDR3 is CASSSRGAGELFF. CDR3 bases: TGTGCCAGCAGTTCACGAGGGGCCGGGGAGCTGTTTTTT.

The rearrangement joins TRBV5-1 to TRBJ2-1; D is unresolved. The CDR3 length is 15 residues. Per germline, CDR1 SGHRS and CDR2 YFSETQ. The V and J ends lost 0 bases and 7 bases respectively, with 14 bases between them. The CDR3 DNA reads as TGCGCCAGCAGCTTGGCCGACGGGTTGGGGAATGAGCAGTTCTTC. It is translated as CASSLADGLGNEQFF. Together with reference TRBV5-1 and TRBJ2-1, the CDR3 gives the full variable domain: KAGVTQTPRYLIKTRGQQVTLSCSPISGHRSVSWYQQTPGQGLQFLFEYFSETQRNKGNFPGRFSGRQFSNSRSEMNVSTLELGDSALYLCASSLADGLGNEQFFGPGTRLTVL.

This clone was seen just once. CDR3 amino acids: CASSRLAGGQETQYF. The DNA of the CDR3 is TGTGCCAGCAGTCGACTAGCGGGAGGTCAGGAGACCCAGTACTTC. This rearrangement joins TRBV6-1 to TRBJ2-5, with 13 bases lining up with TRBD2. Germline loops: CDR1 MNHNS, CDR2 SASEGT. This CDR3 comprises 15 residues. V was clipped by 5 bases and J by 5 bases; unmatched bases: 5.

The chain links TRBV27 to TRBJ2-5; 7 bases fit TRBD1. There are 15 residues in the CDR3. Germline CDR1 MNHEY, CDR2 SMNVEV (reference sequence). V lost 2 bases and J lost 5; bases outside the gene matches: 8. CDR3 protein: CASSLVPQGDETQYF. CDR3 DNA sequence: TGTGCCAGCAGTTTAGTGCCTCAGGGGGACGAGACCCAGTACTTC.

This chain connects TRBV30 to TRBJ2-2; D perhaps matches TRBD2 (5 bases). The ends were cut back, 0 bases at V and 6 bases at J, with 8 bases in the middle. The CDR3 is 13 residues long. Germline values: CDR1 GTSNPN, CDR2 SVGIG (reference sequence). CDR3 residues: CAWSVLAPGELFF. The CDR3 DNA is TGTGCCTGGAGTGTCTTAGCGCCCGGGGAGCTGTTTTTT.

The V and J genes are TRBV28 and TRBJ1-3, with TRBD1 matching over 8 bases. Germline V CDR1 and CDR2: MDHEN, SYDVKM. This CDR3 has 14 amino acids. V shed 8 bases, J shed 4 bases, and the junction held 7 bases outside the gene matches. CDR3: CASPRRQGGNTIYF. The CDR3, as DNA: TGTGCCAGCCCTCGGAGACAGGGGGGAAACACCATATATTTT.

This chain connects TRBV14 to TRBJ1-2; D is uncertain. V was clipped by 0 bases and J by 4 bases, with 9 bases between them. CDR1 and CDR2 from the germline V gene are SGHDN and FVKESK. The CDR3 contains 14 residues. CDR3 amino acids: CASSQETGSYGYTF. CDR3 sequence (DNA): TGTGCCAGCAGCCAAGAGACGGGTTCCTATGGCTACACCTTC.

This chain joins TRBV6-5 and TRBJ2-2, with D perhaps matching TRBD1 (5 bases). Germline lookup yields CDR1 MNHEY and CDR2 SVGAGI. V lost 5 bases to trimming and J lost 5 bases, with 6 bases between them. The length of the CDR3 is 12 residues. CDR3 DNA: TGTGCCAGCAGTCAGGGAACCGGGGAGCTGTTTTTT. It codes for CASSQGTGELFF.

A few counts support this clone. The CDR3 sequence: CASSSGHSANEKLFF. The DNA for the CDR3 is TGTGCCAGCAGTTCGGGACATTCGGCTAATGAAAAACTGTTTTTT. J is TRBJ1-4 and V is TRBV6-5; TRBD1 is a possible D gene (6 bases). The CDR3 extends over 15 amino acids. The ends were cut back, 4 bases at V and 3 bases at J, with 12 bases in the middle. CDR1 is MNHEY and CDR2 is SVGAGI in the germline V gene.